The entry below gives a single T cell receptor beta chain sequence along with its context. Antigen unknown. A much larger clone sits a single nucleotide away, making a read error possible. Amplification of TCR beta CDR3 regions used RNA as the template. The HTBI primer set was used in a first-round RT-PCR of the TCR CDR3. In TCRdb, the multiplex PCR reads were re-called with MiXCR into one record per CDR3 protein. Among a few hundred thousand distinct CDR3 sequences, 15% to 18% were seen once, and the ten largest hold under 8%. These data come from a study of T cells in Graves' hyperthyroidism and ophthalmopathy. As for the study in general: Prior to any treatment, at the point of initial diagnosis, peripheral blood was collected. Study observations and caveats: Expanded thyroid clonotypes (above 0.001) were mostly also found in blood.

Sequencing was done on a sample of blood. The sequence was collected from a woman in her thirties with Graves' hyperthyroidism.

The CDR3: CASSQEVNPYEQYF. The CDR3 region has the DNA TGTGCCAGCAGCCAAGAGGTTAACCCCTACGAGCAGTACTTC. V is TRBV3-1 and J is TRBJ2-7; D gene ambiguous. The ends were cut back, 0 bases at V and 2 bases at J, with 8 bases in the middle. The germline V gene has CDR1 LGHDT and CDR2 YNNKEL (reference sequence). The CDR3 covers 14 residues.